This TCR beta chain was sequenced for a study of beta chain features in type 1 diabetes. Study conclusions and caveats: Among patients with Type 1 diabetes, TCRB CDR3s were moderately but significantly shorter in every one of the four CD4+ subsets.

Concerning this clone itself: Its antigen remains unidentified.

The CDR3 runs to 14 residues. V lost 0 bases to trimming and J lost 1 base, with 5 bases between them. Germline V lookup: CDR1 SGDLS, CDR2 YYNGEE. Isolated RNA was reverse transcribed in full, so expressed TCRB transcripts were sequenced. The method was immunoSEQ multiplex PCR; TCRdb's version includes in-frame clones alone and lacks a portion of them. Of around 130,000 clones detected, around 17% appear once; the ten largest clones hold 2% to 2.5%. The chain combines TRBV9 with TRBJ2-4; no firm D call. The sequencing input was central memory CD4+ T cells from blood. The receptor was derived from a young man with type 1 diabetes. The CDR3 reads CASSVGTAKNIQYF. The DNA for the CDR3 is TGTGCCAGCAGCGTAGGGACGGCCAAAAACATTCAGTACTTC.